What follows are 27 T cell receptor beta chains derived from one specimen sequenced in a study of blood T cell repertoires in COVID-19. Sequencing used immunoSEQ multiplex PCR; TCRdb keeps in-frame clones, though not all of them. Counted here are approximately 170,000 clones, 85% to 90% occurring once; the ten biggest clones make up 7%. The sample consisted of peripheral blood. All receptors derive from an elderly woman in a cohort sampled during active or convalescent COVID-19.

The chain recombines TRBV18 with TRBJ2-7; D is ambiguous. The germline gives CDR1 KGHSH, CDR2 LQKENI. The germline V and J ends were trimmed by 2 bases and 2 bases, with 7 bases remaining between them. The CDR3 sequence is 13 residues long. In nucleotides, the CDR3 is TGTGCCAGCTCACCAGCCCGGGCCTACGAGCAGTACTTC. Its translation is CASSPARAYEQYF.

This clone was seen a handful of times. The CDR3 here is CASSQATGGTEAFF. The CDR3 coding sequence is TGCGCCAGCAGCCAAGCTACAGGGGGCACTGAAGCTTTCTTT. J is TRBJ1-1 and V is TRBV4-1; 8 positions match TRBD1. Per the germline V gene, CDR1 is MGHRA and CDR2 is YSYEKL. The CDR3 is 14 residues long. V dropped 1 base and J dropped 4; count of bases not matched to a gene: 2.

This chain connects TRBV5-4 to TRBJ1-3, with D perhaps TRBD1 (5 bases). V dropped 4 bases and J dropped 3 bases, with 14 bases sitting between them. This CDR3 is 15 amino acids long. Germline values: CDR1 SGHNT, CDR2 YYREEE (reference sequence). CDR3 protein: CASSLGKQVGNTIYF. DNA of the CDR3: TGTGCCAGCAGCCTAGGGAAACAGGTTGGAAACACCATATATTTT.

The chain has TRBV2 and TRBJ1-2; TRBD1 matches 10 bases. In germline, CDR1 is SNHLY, CDR2 FYNNEI. Trimming took 1 base from V and 5 from J; bases not matched to a gene: 10. This CDR3 comprises 17 residues. The CDR3 is CASSEEGTGDLGYGYTF. The CDR3 nucleotides read TGTGCCAGCAGTGAAGAGGGGACAGGGGATCTTGGGTATGGCTACACCTTC.

For this clone: At one end the junction does not follow the germline gene, possibly because of a read error. This chain connects TRBV5-4 to TRBJ1-1; possible D gene TRBD1, 5 bases. CDR1 and CDR2 (germline): SGHNT, YYREEE (reference sequence). This CDR3 region has 13 residues. The CDR3 region has the DNA TGTACCAGCAGCCCTCCCCTAAGGGGTGAAGCTTTCTTT. Translation gives CTSSPPLRGEAFF.

The chain uses TRBV27 and TRBJ1-6; the match to TRBD1 covers 7 bases. The CDR3 totals 13 residues. Germline-derived CDR1 and CDR2 are MNHEY and SMNVEV (reference sequence). Trimming at V came to 5 bases and at J to 9 bases, leaving 4 bases not matched to a gene. The CDR3 region is CASSRDRGSPLHF. The CDR3 DNA sequence: TGTGCCAGCAGTCGGGACAGAGGTTCACCCCTCCACTTT.

The J gene is TRBJ1-2, the V gene TRBV3-1 (or the pseudogene TRBV3-2); tentative D call: TRBD1 (6 bases). Germline loops: CDR1 LGHDT, CDR2 YNNKEL (reference sequence). This CDR3 region has 17 residues. Trimming took off 0 bases at V and 2 bases at J, with 16 bases between the two ends. CDR3 nucleotides: TGTGCCAGCAGCCAAGAAGCGAACAGGGCCACGAACTATGGCTACACCTTC. Translated, it gives CASSQEANRATNYGYTF.

J is TRBJ2-7 and V is TRBV4-3; the D is unclear. From germline, CDR1 is LGHNA and CDR2 YSLEER. Trimming left V 4 bases short and J 5 bases short, with 12 bases between. The length of the CDR3 is 13 residues. The CDR3 nucleotides are TGCGCCAGCAGCCTTTCTCCGGGTGACGAGCAGTACTTC. Encoded protein: CASSLSPGDEQYF.

The chain links TRBV28 to TRBJ1-3; D remains ambiguous. The germline V and J ends were trimmed by 4 bases and 0 bases, with 16 bases remaining between them. There are 17 residues in the CDR3. CDR1 is MDHEN and CDR2 is SYDVKM in the germline V gene. In DNA form, the CDR3 reads TGTGCCAGCAGTTCCTACATCGGGATCTACTCTGGAAACACCATATATTTT. This sequence encodes CASSSYIGIYSGNTIYF.

This clone was seen only once. J is TRBJ2-3 and V is TRBV4-1; TRBD2 matches 9 bases. Trimming took 1 base from V and 1 from J; bases not matched to a gene: 6. The CDR3 extends over 17 amino acids. In germline, CDR1 is MGHRA, CDR2 YSYEKL. In DNA form, the CDR3 reads TGCGCCAGCAGCCAAGGCAGGATAGCGGGGGGCACAGATACGCAGTATTTT. It specifies CASSQGRIAGGTDTQYF.

The chain couples TRBV5-1 to TRBJ1-4, with D perhaps matching TRBD1 (5 bases). V was shortened by 3 bases and J by 4 bases, with 10 bases between the two germline ends. In germline, CDR1 is SGHRS, CDR2 YFSETQ. This CDR3 has 14 amino acids. The CDR3 sequence: CASSSGGINEKLFF. Written as DNA, the CDR3 is TGCGCCAGCAGCTCGGGGGGGATTAATGAAAAACTGTTTTTT. The whole variable domain, filled in from reference TRBV5-1 and TRBJ1-4, reads KAGVTQTPRYLIKTRGQQVTLSCSPISGHRSVSWYQQTPGQGLQFLFEYFSETQRNKGNFPGRFSGRQFSNSRSEMNVSTLELGDSALYLCASSSGGINEKLFFGSGTQLSVL.

This sequence joins TRBV19 and TRBJ1-6; the D gene is possibly TRBD1 (6 bases). V was clipped by 6 bases and J by 6 bases, with 12 bases between them. CDR3 length: 14 residues. CDR1 and CDR2 (germline): LNHDA, SQIVND (reference sequence). Written as DNA, the CDR3 is TGTGCCAGTAGCAGGACAGCCTCTAATTCACCCCTCCACTTT. Its translation is CASSRTASNSPLHF.

The J gene is TRBJ1-6, the V gene TRBV11-3; D not certain. Trimming removed 1 base at V and 8 bases at J, with 6 bases between. The CDR3 runs to 13 residues. Germline V gives CDR1 SGHNT, CDR2 YENEEA. The CDR3 sequence: CASSLGGDSPLHF. CDR3 DNA sequence: TGTGCCAGCAGCTTAGGCGGGGATTCACCCCTCCACTTT.

The chain employs TRBV9 and TRBJ2-2; no firm D call. V lost 4 bases and J lost 0, with 13 bases in between. The CDR3 totals 16 residues. The germline CDR1 and CDR2 sequences are SGDLS and YYNGEE. CDR3 loop: CASSLATLANTGELFF. In DNA form, the CDR3 reads TGTGCCAGCAGCCTGGCCACGCTCGCGAACACCGGGGAGCTGTTTTTT.

The CDR3 region is CASSLSDRFYNEQFF. In nucleotides, the CDR3 is TGTGCCAGTAGTCTATCGGACAGATTCTACAATGAGCAGTTCTTC. V gene TRBV19 combines with J gene TRBJ2-1, with D tentatively TRBD1 (6 bases). Trimming left V 5 bases short and J 3 bases short, with 14 bases between. The CDR3 is made up of 15 amino acids. Looked up from germline, CDR1 is LNHDA and CDR2 is SQIVND (reference sequence). The complete variable domain, with remaining parts taken from reference TRBV19 and TRBJ2-1, reads DGGITQSPKYLFRKEGQNVTLSCEQNLNHDAMYWYRQDPGQGLRLIYYSQIVNDFQKGDIAEGYSVSREKKESFPLTVTSAQKNPTAFYLCASSLSDRFYNEQFFGPGTRLTVL.

The chain has TRBV5-6 and TRBJ1-1; TRBD1 matches 8 bases. The germline CDR1 and CDR2 sequences are SGHDT and YYEEEE. CDR3 length: 16 amino acids. Trimming at V came to 0 bases and at J to 5 bases, leaving 9 bases not matched to a gene. The CDR3 protein is CASSLAQGATGTEAFF. CDR3 sequence (DNA): TGTGCCAGCAGCTTGGCCCAGGGGGCGACCGGTACTGAAGCTTTCTTT.

The V call is TRBV19, the J call TRBJ1-1, with D hard to call. Looked up from germline, CDR1 is LNHDA and CDR2 is SQIVND (reference sequence). V lost 2 bases to trimming and J lost 0 bases, with 4 bases between them. The CDR3 is 13 residues long. The DNA for the CDR3 is TGTGCCAGTAGTATAAGCCTGAACACTGAAGCTTTCTTT. It translates to CASSISLNTEAFF.

The V gene is TRBV19, the J gene TRBJ2-2, with TRBD1 identical over 9 bases. Germline trimming cut 8 bases from V and 8 bases from J; bases unmatched to any gene: 6. Looked up from germline, CDR1 is LNHDA and CDR2 is SQIVND (reference sequence). This CDR3 is 13 amino acids long. The DNA of the CDR3 is TGTGCCAGTGGGACAGGGTTCGCGGGGGAGCTGTTTTTT. Its translation is CASGTGFAGELFF. Variable domain in full (rest from reference TRBV19 and TRBJ2-2): DGGITQSPKYLFRKEGQNVTLSCEQNLNHDAMYWYRQDPGQGLRLIYYSQIVNDFQKGDIAEGYSVSREKKESFPLTVTSAQKNPTAFYLCASGTGFAGELFFGEGSRLTVL.

This sequence joins TRBV13 and TRBJ1-5, with D unresolved. Between the trimmed V and J ends, which lost 1 base and 5 bases, there was a span of 6 bases. This CDR3 spans 13 amino acids. Germline CDR1 PRHDT, CDR2 FYEKMQ (reference sequence). CDR3 sequence reads: CASSLDPDQPQHF. The CDR3 DNA follows: TGTGCCAGCAGCTTAGATCCAGATCAGCCCCAGCATTTT.

The chain combines TRBV6-6 with TRBJ2-1; D is ambiguous. V was clipped by 7 bases and J by 5 bases, with 12 bases between them. CDR3 size: 13 residues. Per the germline V gene, CDR1 is MNHNY and CDR2 is SVGAGI (reference sequence). CDR3 coding DNA: TGTGCCAGCACCCTGACTCGGAACAATGAGCAGTTCTTC. Encoded protein: CASTLTRNNEQFF.

The V gene is TRBV10-3, the J gene TRBJ2-1; 12 bases agree with TRBD2. There are 17 residues in the CDR3. Germline loops: CDR1 ENHRY, CDR2 SYGVKD. Trimming removed 0 bases from V and 4 bases from J; junction bases left unmatched: 4. The CDR3 DNA follows: TGTGCCATCAGTGAGTCCCCCCTAGCGGGGGGGTACAATGAGCAGTTCTTC. Translated, it gives CAISESPLAGGYNEQFF.

This clone was recorded a few times. J is TRBJ1-1 and V is TRBV19; TRBD1 is a possible D gene (5 bases). This CDR3 has 16 amino acids. The germline V and J ends were trimmed by 7 bases and 0 bases, with 18 bases remaining between them. From germline, CDR1 is LNHDA and CDR2 SQIVND (reference sequence). DNA of the CDR3: TGTGCCAGTAAACCCCGGGACTTAGGTCTGAACACTGAAGCTTTCTTT. Protein: CASKPRDLGLNTEAFF.

V and J are TRBV27 and TRBJ1-6; 10 bases match TRBD1. CDR1 and CDR2 (germline): MNHEY, SMNVEV (reference sequence). The V segment lost 7 bases and the J segment 0 bases; nucleotides outside the gene matches: 15. CDR3 length equals 20 residues. The CDR3 DNA reads TGTGCCAGCAAGCATAACCGGGACAGGGGCTTTAGCTCCTATAATTCACCCCTCCACTTT. It translates to CASKHNRDRGFSSYNSPLHF.

This clone was observed a few times. V usage is TRBV3-1 (or the pseudogene TRBV3-2) and J usage is TRBJ1-2; 10 nucleotides align to TRBD1. Per germline, CDR1 LGHDT and CDR2 YNNKEL (reference sequence). V was pared by 3 bases and J by 6 bases, with 10 bases of the junction left unmatched. CDR3 size: 16 residues. CDR3 protein: CASSHEYPGQGNGYTF. CDR3 nucleotide sequence: TGTGCCAGCAGCCACGAATACCCGGGACAGGGGAATGGCTACACCTTC.

The chain links TRBV6-6 to TRBJ1-5, with D possibly being TRBD1 (5 bases). With 9 bases removed from V and 2 bases from J, the gap between germline ends came to 11 bases. This CDR3 is built from 13 residues. Per germline, CDR1 MNHNY and CDR2 SVGAGI (reference sequence). For the CDR3, the DNA is TGTGCCAGTTCAGGGTCTGGCAATCAGCCCCAGCATTTT. This gives the protein CASSGSGNQPQHF.

This clone was seen a handful of times. The chain employs TRBV28 and TRBJ2-3, with D possibly being TRBD2 (6 bases). V was trimmed by 5 bases and J by 7 bases, leaving 25 bases between them. CDR1 and CDR2 (germline): MDHEN, SYDVKM. The CDR3 spans 17 residues. The CDR3 sequence: CASSPLKWELAGNTQYF. CDR3 nucleotide sequence: TGTGCCAGCAGTCCTCTTAAGTGGGAACTAGCCGGTAATACGCAGTATTTT.

The chain employs TRBV6-2 or TRBV6-3 and TRBJ1-2; D remains unclear. The CDR3 covers 13 residues. Germline assignment: CDR1 MNHEY and CDR2 SVGEGT. The V gene lost 0 bases and the J gene lost 7 bases, with 9 bases spanning the gap. CDR3 sequence: CASSYSASSGYTF. DNA of the CDR3: TGTGCCAGCAGTTACTCGGCCAGTTCTGGCTACACCTTC.